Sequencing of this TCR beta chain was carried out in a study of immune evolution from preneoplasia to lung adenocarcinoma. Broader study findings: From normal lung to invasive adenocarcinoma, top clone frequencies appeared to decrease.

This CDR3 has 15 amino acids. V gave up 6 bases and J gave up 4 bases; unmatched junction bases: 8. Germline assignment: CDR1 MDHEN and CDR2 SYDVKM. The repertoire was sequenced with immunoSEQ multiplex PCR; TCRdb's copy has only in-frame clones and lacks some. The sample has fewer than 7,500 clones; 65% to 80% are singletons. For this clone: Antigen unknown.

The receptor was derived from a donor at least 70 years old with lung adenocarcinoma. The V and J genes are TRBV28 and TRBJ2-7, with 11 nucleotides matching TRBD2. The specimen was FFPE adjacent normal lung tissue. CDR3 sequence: CASSLGGTSGYEQYF. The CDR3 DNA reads TGTGCCAGCAGCCTAGGCGGGACTAGCGGTTACGAGCAGTACTTC.